The 24 T cell receptor beta chains presented below share a single source sample, sequenced in a study of T cell repertoires in cytomegalovirus infection. Antigen specificity for these receptors is unknown. TCRdb re-analysed the reads in MiXCR, keeping a single row per CDR3 protein. The sample holds approximately 220,000 distinct CDR3 sequences, 30% to 45% seen once. This sample comprised CD8+ T cells from cultured PBMCs, obtained from culture after CMV antigen stimulation. The receptor source for this set is a human donor in good health (CMV status not recorded). Some clones in this sample may be carry-over from other donors' samples.

Notes on this clonotype: At one boundary the junction diverges from the germline segment, which might be a read error. This chain joins TRBV27 and TRBJ1-3, with 8 bases matching TRBD1. Germline V gene sequence: CDR1 MNHEY, CDR2 SMNVEV (reference sequence). CDR3 length equals 11 residues. The CDR3 coding sequence is TGTGCCAGCACTTCGGGACAGGTTCAAAATTTT. The encoded protein is CASTSGQVQNF.

This chain connects TRBV5-1 to TRBJ2-1, with D maybe TRBD2 (6 bases). The CDR3 has 14 residues. Germline CDR1 and CDR2: SGHRS and YFSETQ. V gave up 4 bases and J gave up 7 bases, with 15 bases separating them. DNA of the CDR3: TGCGCCAGCAGCACGACTAGTCCATGGAATGAGCAGTTCTTC. Protein product: CASSTTSPWNEQFF.

The chain uses TRBV27 and TRBJ2-7; D may match TRBD1 or TRBD2 (5 bases each). V gave up 5 bases and J gave up 7 bases, with 18 bases separating them. The CDR3 runs 14 residues. The germline V gene encodes CDR1 MNHEY and CDR2 SMNVEV (reference sequence). Here the CDR3 reads CASSLDTGPREQYF. The CDR3 coding sequence is TGTGCCAGCAGTCTGGACACGGGGCCGCGAGAGCAGTACTTC.

The genes are TRBV2 and TRBJ2-2, with 12 positions matching TRBD1. The CDR3 runs 17 residues. After removal of 5 bases from V and 6 bases from J, the junction contained 10 bases not matched to a gene. Per the germline V gene, CDR1 is SNHLY and CDR2 is FYNNEI. The CDR3 DNA is TGTGCCAGCAGTTCAAGGGGGGACAGGGGGCGAGCCGGGGAGCTGTTTTTT. It specifies CASSSRGDRGRAGELFF.

The chain joins TRBV7-3 to TRBJ2-3; D may match TRBD1 or TRBD2 (5 bases each). The CDR3 runs 15 residues. V dropped 3 bases and J dropped 2 bases, with 12 bases sitting between them. The germline V gene encodes CDR1 SGHTA and CDR2 FQGTGA. CDR3 nucleotide sequence: TGTGCCAGCAGCTTTTCGGGACGGTACACAGATACGCAGTATTTT. Translated: CASSFSGRYTDTQYF.

The chain employs TRBV4-1 and TRBJ2-1; no reliable D call. Germline V gene lookup returns CDR1 MGHRA and CDR2 YSYEKL. This CDR3 is built from 13 residues. The V gene lost 1 base and the J gene lost 13 bases, with 14 bases spanning the gap. The CDR3 loop reads CASSQAASPSQFF. The CDR3 DNA sequence: TGCGCCAGCAGCCAAGCCGCCTCCCCGAGCCAGTTCTTC.

The gene calls are TRBV4-1 and TRBJ2-1; TRBD2 aligns across 7 bases. Germline V lookup: CDR1 MGHRA, CDR2 YSYEKL. CDR3 size: 16 residues. V lost 0 bases to trimming and J lost 10 bases; unmatched junction nucleotides: 12. The CDR3 sequence: CASSQERQRGPAEQFF. The CDR3 region has the DNA TGCGCCAGCAGCCAAGAGCGGCAGCGGGGACCCGCAGAGCAGTTCTTC.

This clonotype was seen a handful of times. This rearrangement joins TRBV7-9 to TRBJ1-1, with D unresolved. The CDR3 extends over 13 amino acids. Trimming pared 5 bases from V and 8 bases from J, leaving 15 bases between. Germline CDR1 reads SEHNR; CDR2 reads FQNEAQ (reference sequence). CDR3 nucleotides: TGTGCCAGCAGCCGAGACACAGTCCGAGAAGCTTTCTTT. This gives the protein CASSRDTVREAFF. The complete variable domain, with remaining parts taken from reference TRBV7-9 and TRBJ1-1, reads DTGVSQNPRHKITKRGQNVTFRCDPISEHNRLYWYRQTLGQGPEFLTYFQNEAQLEKSRLLSDRFSAERPKGSFSTLEIQRTEQGDSAMYLCASSRDTVREAFFGQGTRLTVV.

This clonotype has a single count. The rearrangement joins TRBV29-1 to TRBJ1-1; a possible D gene is TRBD1 (5 bases). Trimming shortened V by 3 bases and J by 5 bases, and 13 bases separated the two germline ends. This CDR3 contains 13 residues. Germline V gene data show CDR1 as SQVTM and CDR2 as ANQGSEA. CDR3 in amino acids: CSVEGEKETEAFF. In DNA form, the CDR3 reads TGCAGCGTTGAGGGGGAAAAGGAAACTGAAGCTTTCTTT. Full variable domain (outside the CDR3, taken from reference TRBV29-1 and TRBJ1-1): SAVISQKPSRDICQRGTSLTIQCQVDSQVTMMFWYRQQPGQSLTLIATANQGSEATYESGFVIDKFPISRPNLTFSTLTVSNMSPEDSSIYLCSVEGEKETEAFFGQGTRLTVV.

V usage is TRBV10-3 and J usage is TRBJ1-1; 10 bases agree with TRBD1. CDR3 size: 17 residues. The germline V gene has CDR1 ENHRY and CDR2 SYGVKD. Trimming took 0 bases from V and 6 from J; bases not matched to a gene: 10. The CDR3 DNA is TGTGCCATCAGTGAGTCGCCCCAGGACAGGGGGGTGTCTGAAGCTTTCTTT. Protein product: CAISESPQDRGVSEAFF.

The chain combines TRBV7-2 with TRBJ1-2; D is uncertain. Trimming pared 8 bases from V and 0 bases from J, leaving 13 bases between. CDR1 and CDR2 from the germline V gene are SGHTA and FQGNSA. The CDR3 runs 14 residues. The CDR3, as DNA: TGTGCCAGCCGTCCGGCCGAAGCTAACTATGGCTACACCTTC. The encoded protein is CASRPAEANYGYTF.

This clonotype appeared many times. V usage is TRBV5-5 and J usage is TRBJ2-1; a possible D gene is TRBD2 (6 bases). Trimming shortened V by 9 bases and J by 0 bases, and 19 bases separated the two germline ends. This CDR3 contains 16 residues. Per germline, CDR1 SGHKS and CDR2 YYEKEE (reference sequence). CDR3 in amino acids: CATQSMGGSSYNEQFF. CDR3 in DNA: TGTGCCACACAATCGATGGGGGGAAGCTCCTACAATGAGCAGTTCTTC.

This clonotype occurred a few times. This chain joins TRBV7-8 and TRBJ2-7; 10 positions match TRBD2. V dropped 6 bases and J dropped 4; count of bases not matched to a gene: 6. Germline CDR1 reads SGHVS; CDR2 reads FQNEAQ. The CDR3 consists of 14 residues. CDR3 region: CASRSSGSTYEQYF. For the CDR3, the DNA is TGTGCCAGCAGATCTAGCGGGAGTACTTACGAGCAGTACTTC.

This clonotype came up a few times. The CDR3 here is CASSLGGGSLYGYTF. CDR3 DNA: TGTGCCAGCAGCTTAGGGGGGGGGAGCCTCTATGGCTACACCTTC. This chain uses TRBV7-8 with TRBJ1-2, with TRBD1 as a possible D gene (5 bases). The CDR3 is 15 residues long. With 1 base removed from V and 4 bases from J, the gap between germline ends came to 13 bases. CDR1 is SGHVS and CDR2 is FQNEAQ in the germline V gene.

The rearrangement joins TRBV28 to TRBJ2-1, with TRBD1 matching 7 bases. After removal of 4 bases from V and 0 bases from J, the junction contained 6 bases not matched to a gene. Germline CDR1 and CDR2: MDHEN and SYDVKM. The CDR3 length is 16 residues. This CDR3 is CASSWRQGSSYNEQFF. The DNA for the CDR3 is TGTGCCAGCAGTTGGAGACAGGGCAGCTCCTACAATGAGCAGTTCTTC. The variable domain in full, with the rest retrieved from reference TRBV28 and TRBJ2-1, is DVKVTQSSRYLVKRTGEKVFLECVQDMDHENMFWYRQDPGLGLRLIYFSYDVKMKEKGDIPEGYSVSREKKERFSLILESASTNQTSMYLCASSWRQGSSYNEQFFGPGTRLTVL.

The V and J genes are TRBV4-1 and TRBJ1-2; the D gene is possibly TRBD1 (5 bases). The CDR3 totals 16 residues. The ends were cut back, 0 bases at V and 3 bases at J, with 14 bases in the middle. CDR1 is MGHRA and CDR2 is YSYEKL in the germline V gene. DNA for the CDR3: TGCGCCAGCAGCCAAGATCGGGGTGGGGGGTACTATGGCTACACCTTC. Its translation is CASSQDRGGGYYGYTF.

This clonotype came up a few times. The V and J genes are TRBV7-2 and TRBJ2-3; 11 bases map to TRBD2. CDR3 length equals 15 residues. Per the germline V gene, CDR1 is SGHTA and CDR2 is FQGNSA. V dropped 5 bases and J dropped 1; count of bases not matched to a gene: 2. The CDR3 nucleotides read TGTGCCAGCAGCATTAGCGGGGGGGGCACAGATACGCAGTATTTT. Residues: CASSISGGGTDTQYF.

The CDR3 sequence: CASSPDSGNTIYF. In DNA, the CDR3 is TGCGCCAGCAGCCCGGACTCTGGAAACACCATATATTTT. The rearrangement uses TRBV5-1 and TRBJ1-3; D unresolved. This CDR3 contains 13 residues. Per the germline V gene, CDR1 is SGHRS and CDR2 is YFSETQ. Between the trimmed V and J ends, which lost 4 bases and 0 bases, there was a span of 5 bases.

The chain has TRBV10-2 and TRBJ1-5; D unclear. Germline lookup yields CDR1 WSHSY and CDR2 SAAADI. This CDR3 comprises 14 residues. V was trimmed by 4 bases and J by 2 bases, leaving 9 bases between them. CDR3 loop: CASSGESRNQPQHF. The DNA of the CDR3 is TGCGCCAGCAGTGGTGAGAGTCGCAATCAGCCCCAGCATTTT.

This clonotype was seen at least ten times. This chain links TRBV15 with TRBJ2-1; TRBD2 aligns across 10 bases. The CDR3 totals 17 residues. The junction had 9 bases not matched to a gene; V was cut back by 5 bases and J by 2 bases. The germline V gene has CDR1 LNHNV and CDR2 YYDKDF (reference sequence). The CDR3 loop reads CATSRGLLAGTYNEQFF. Here the CDR3 DNA reads TGTGCCACCAGCCGCGGACTACTAGCGGGAACCTACAATGAGCAGTTCTTC.

A few counts support this clonotype. The gene calls are TRBV11-2 and TRBJ2-5, with D possibly TRBD2 on 7 matching bases. The V end lost 2 bases, the J end lost 5 bases, and 15 bases lay between the germline ends. The CDR3 extends over 15 amino acids. Germline CDR1 reads SGHAT; CDR2 reads FQNNGV. CDR3 sequence: CASSLSPGGGETQYF. The CDR3 coding sequence is TGTGCCAGCAGCTTATCCCCGGGGGGCGGGGAGACCCAGTACTTC.

The rearrangement joins TRBV4-1 to TRBJ2-1; D may be TRBD1 (6 bases). V lost 0 bases, J lost 9 bases, and 9 bases lay in between. CDR1 MGHRA and CDR2 YSYEKL come from the germline V gene. The CDR3 length is 13 residues. The CDR3: CASSQDLGGEQFF. The CDR3 coding sequence is TGCGCCAGCAGCCAAGATTTAGGGGGTGAGCAGTTCTTC.

The CDR3 bases are TGTGCCACCTCAGGGGGCCAGCGGAATGAGCAGTTCTTC. This sequence encodes CATSGGQRNEQFF. The gene calls are TRBV24-1 and TRBJ2-1, with 8 bases fitting TRBD1. This CDR3 has 13 residues. The V and J ends lost 9 bases and 7 bases, in that order; junction bases with no gene match: 7. From germline, CDR1 is KGHDR and CDR2 SFDVKD.

This chain joins TRBV12-3 or TRBV12-4 and TRBJ2-1, with TRBD2 matching over 8 bases. The CDR3 is made up of 15 amino acids. V lost 8 bases to trimming and J lost 7 bases; unmatched junction nucleotides: 13. The CDR3 coding sequence is TGTGCCAGCGGTCGGACTAGCCCTTTATTAAATGAGCAGTTCTTC. Translation gives CASGRTSPLLNEQFF.